These 12 T cell receptor beta chains share one sample of origin, sequenced in a study of shared clonotypes between healthy human individuals. Selected positively for CCR7 and CD45RO-negative, naive CD8 cells excluded terminally differentiated effector memory CD45RA+ cells. Clones were read by immunoSEQ multiplex PCR, and TCRdb kept only the in-frame ones, dropping some. The table has roughly 2,000,000 clones, roughly 95% seen once. The sequenced sample was naive CD8+ T cells from PBMCs. The source is a man in his late teens or twenties in good health. Some clones in this sample may be carry-over from other donors' samples.

The chain links TRBV6-5 to TRBJ2-7; the D gene is possibly TRBD2 (7 bases). The CDR3 sequence is 14 residues long. Germline V gives CDR1 MNHEY, CDR2 SVGAGI. With 4 bases removed from V and 2 bases from J, the gap between germline ends came to 12 bases. This CDR3 is CASSLAGAPYEQYF. The CDR3 DNA follows: TGTGCCAGCAGTTTGGCGGGGGCACCCTACGAGCAGTACTTC.

This clone was counted between two and nine times. The V gene is TRBV28, the J gene TRBJ1-1; a weak D match, TRBD1 (5 bases). Germline V lookup: CDR1 MDHEN, CDR2 SYDVKM. V was cut by 3 bases and J by 8 bases, with 13 bases left in between. The CDR3 runs to 13 residues. Here the CDR3 reads CASSLLQGVEAFF. As DNA, the CDR3 is TGTGCCAGCAGTTTGTTGCAGGGAGTCGAAGCTTTCTTT.

The chain employs TRBV25-1 and TRBJ2-3, with D possibly matching TRBD2 (5 bases). V lost 5 bases and J 4 bases, leaving 10 bases between the germline ends. The V gene's germline CDR1 is MGHDK and CDR2 SYGVNS. The CDR3 is 13 residues long. The CDR3 loop reads CASSFSDADTQYF. CDR3 sequence (DNA): TGTGCCAGCAGTTTTAGCGATGCAGATACGCAGTATTTT.

On this clone itself: This CDR3 is also generated by other DNA sequences in the sample. The chain joins TRBV29-1 to TRBJ2-3; D is unclear. Trimming stripped 4 bases from V and 4 bases from J, with 3 bases between. The germline V gene has CDR1 SQVTM and CDR2 ANQGSEA. The CDR3 sequence is 10 residues long. CDR3 amino acids: CSVVADTQYF. The CDR3 nucleotides are TGCAGCGTTGTAGCAGATACGCAGTATTTT.

The chain is built from TRBV28 and TRBJ1-5; 11 bases line up with TRBD1. The CDR3 runs to 19 residues. The J segment lost 4 bases and the V segment lost 5 bases, leaving 16 bases of the junction unmatched. In germline, CDR1 is MDHEN, CDR2 SYDVKM. CDR3 in DNA: TGTGCCAGCAGTGAAAGAACCGGGACAGGGGGAGGACGGAATCAGCCCCAGCATTTT. It specifies CASSERTGTGGGRNQPQHF.

This rearrangement joins TRBV28 to TRBJ2-1, with 10 bases that match TRBD2. The CDR3 is made up of 16 amino acids. CDR1 is MDHEN and CDR2 is SYDVKM in the germline V gene. V lost 4 bases and J lost 3; bases outside the gene matches: 6. In nucleotides, the CDR3 is TGTGCCAGCAGTTCCACTCTAGCGGGAGACTACAATGAGCAGTTCTTC. As protein: CASSSTLAGDYNEQFF.

A single count supports this clone. V and J are TRBV14 and TRBJ1-1; D is unclear. The CDR3 covers 13 residues. Trimming shortened V by 3 bases and J by 8 bases, and 13 bases separated the two germline ends. Germline V gene data show CDR1 as SGHDN and CDR2 as FVKESK. The CDR3 loop is CASSHALRPEAFF. CDR3 coding DNA: TGTGCCAGCAGCCATGCCCTCCGGCCCGAAGCTTTCTTT. The full variable domain, completed using reference TRBV14 and TRBJ1-1, is EAGVTQFPSHSVIEKGQTVTLRCDPISGHDNLYWYRRVMGKEIKFLLHFVKESKQDESGMPNNRFLAERTGGTYSTLKVQPAELEDSGVYFCASSHALRPEAFFGQGTRLTVV.

The V call is TRBV2, the J call TRBJ1-5; D call uncertain. Deletions cut 1 base from V and 0 bases from J, with 16 bases between. The CDR3 spans 18 residues. Germline CDR1 reads SNHLY; CDR2 reads FYNNEI. CDR3 nucleotides: TGTGCCAGCAGTGAAGGCGGGGAAGTGTGGCATAGCAATCAGCCCCAGCATTTT. This sequence encodes CASSEGGEVWHSNQPQHF.

The J gene is TRBJ1-5, the V gene TRBV7-6; no definite D call. The CDR3 runs 16 residues. Germline CDR1 reads SGHVS; CDR2 reads FNYEAQ. With 1 base removed from V and 1 base from J, the gap between germline ends came to 11 bases. CDR3 in DNA: TGTGCCAGCAGCTTAGGACCGGGATTAAGCAATCAGCCCCAGCATTTT. This codes for CASSLGPGLSNQPQHF. Complete variable domain (other parts from reference TRBV7-6 and TRBJ1-5): GAGVSQSPRYKVTKRGQDVALRCDPISGHVSLYWYRQALGQGPEFLTYFNYEAQQDKSGLPNDRFSAERPEGSISTLTIQRTEQRDSAMYRCASSLGPGLSNQPQHFGDGTRLSIL.

The chain employs TRBV10-2 and TRBJ2-2, with unresolved D. V lost 7 bases and J lost 6, with 6 bases in between. The length of the CDR3 is 11 residues. Germline CDR1 reads WSHSY; CDR2 reads SAAADI. The CDR3 bases are TGCGCCAGCATGGGTGCCGGGGAGCTGTTTTTT. Translating it yields CASMGAGELFF.

This clone has more than one count but fewer than ten. The J gene is TRBJ1-1, the V gene TRBV7-9; D unclear. Per germline, CDR1 SEHNR and CDR2 FQNEAQ (reference sequence). This CDR3 region has 16 residues. V was pared by 3 bases and J by 0 bases, with 14 bases between. The CDR3 DNA is TGTGCCAGCAGCTTCGAACAGTTTGGGATGAACACTGAAGCTTTCTTT. Protein: CASSFEQFGMNTEAFF.

CDR3 sequence (DNA): TGCGCCAGCAGTCCCGGGGGTCAGCCCCAGCATTTT. Its translation: CASSPGGQPQHF. The chain couples TRBV10-2 to TRBJ1-5; D may be TRBD1 (5 bases). The length of the CDR3 is 12 residues. Germline CDR1 reads WSHSY; CDR2 reads SAAADI. V was shortened by 5 bases and J by 6 bases, with 8 bases between the two germline ends.